This T cell receptor beta chain was profiled in a study of beta chain features in type 1 diabetes. Sequenced material consisted of expressed TCRB transcripts (all of the isolated RNA was reverse transcribed). Produced via immunoSEQ multiplex PCR; TCRdb's table is partial and in-frame only. The sample lists roughly 350,000 clones, around a tenth occurring once. The study, taken as a whole, reports: Moderately but significantly shorter TCRB CDR3s were found in Type 1 diabetes patients in all four CD4+ subsets.

This clone has just a few counts. Its specificity is unknown. V shed 5 bases, J shed 12 bases, and the junction held 10 bases outside the gene matches. CDR3 size: 13 residues. CDR1 and CDR2 from the germline V gene are MDHEN and SYDVKM. What was sequenced was central memory CD4+ T cells from blood. The sequence derives from a man aged 25-45 years with type 1 diabetes. This chain joins TRBV28 and TRBJ1-1; 9 bases fit TRBD1. The CDR3 protein is CASSRPDRGDTFF. Written as DNA, the CDR3 is TGTGCCAGCAGTCGACCGGACAGGGGAGATACTTTCTTT. Full variable domain (outside the CDR3, taken from reference TRBV28 and TRBJ1-1): DVKVTQSSRYLVKRTGEKVFLECVQDMDHENMFWYRQDPGLGLRLIYFSYDVKMKEKGDIPEGYSVSREKKERFSLILESASTNQTSMYLCASSRPDRGDTFFGQGTRLTVV.